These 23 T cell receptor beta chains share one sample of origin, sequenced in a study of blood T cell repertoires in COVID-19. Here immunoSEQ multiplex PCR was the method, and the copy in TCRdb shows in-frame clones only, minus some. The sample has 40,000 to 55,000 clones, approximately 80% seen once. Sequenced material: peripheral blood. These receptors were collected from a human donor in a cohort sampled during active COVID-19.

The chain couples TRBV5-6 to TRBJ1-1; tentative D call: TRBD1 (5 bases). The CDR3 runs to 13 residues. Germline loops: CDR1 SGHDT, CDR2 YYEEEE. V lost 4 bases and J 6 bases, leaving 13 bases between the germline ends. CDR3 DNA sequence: TGTGCCAGCAGCCCTTACAAGGGGCCTGAAGCTTTCTTT. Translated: CASSPYKGPEAFF.

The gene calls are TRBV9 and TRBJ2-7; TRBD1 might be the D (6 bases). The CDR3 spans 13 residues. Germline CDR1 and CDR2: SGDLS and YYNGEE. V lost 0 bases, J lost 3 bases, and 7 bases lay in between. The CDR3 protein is CASSVEQGYEQYF. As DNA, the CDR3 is TGTGCCAGCAGCGTAGAACAGGGCTACGAGCAGTACTTC.

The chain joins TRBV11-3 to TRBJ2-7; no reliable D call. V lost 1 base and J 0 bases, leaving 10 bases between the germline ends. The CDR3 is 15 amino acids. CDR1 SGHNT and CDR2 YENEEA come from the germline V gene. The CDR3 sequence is CASSLAGKGSYEQYF. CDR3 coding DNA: TGTGCCAGCAGCTTAGCAGGTAAAGGCTCCTACGAGCAGTACTTC.

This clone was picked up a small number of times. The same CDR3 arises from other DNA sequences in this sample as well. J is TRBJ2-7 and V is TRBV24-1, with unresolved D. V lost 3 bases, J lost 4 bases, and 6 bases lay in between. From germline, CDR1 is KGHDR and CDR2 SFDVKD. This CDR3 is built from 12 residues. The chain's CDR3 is CATSDESYEQYF. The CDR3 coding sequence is TGTGCCACCAGTGATGAGTCGTACGAGCAGTACTTC.

This CDR3 is CASSFRQGARETQYF. CDR3 DNA sequence: TGTGCCAGCAGTTTTCGACAGGGGGCGCGAGAGACCCAGTACTTC. The V and J genes are TRBV27 and TRBJ2-5; 10 bases map to TRBD1. The V and J ends lost 3 bases and 4 bases, in that order; junction bases with no gene match: 5. From germline, CDR1 is MNHEY and CDR2 SMNVEV (reference sequence). This CDR3 spans 15 amino acids.

The CDR3 sequence: CASSVPGTAYMNTEAFF. The CDR3 DNA reads as TGTGCCAGCAGCGTACCCGGGACAGCTTACATGAACACTGAAGCTTTCTTT. The rearrangement joins TRBV9 to TRBJ1-1; 7 bases are shared with TRBD1. This CDR3 region has 17 residues. The germline CDR1 and CDR2 sequences are SGDLS and YYNGEE. V shed 1 base and J 0 bases; nucleotides not matched to a gene: 9.

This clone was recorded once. Here the CDR3 DNA reads TGTGCCAGCAGTTACTCGATAGCAAAGAACACTGAAGCTTTCTTT. Its protein is CASSYSIAKNTEAFF. This chain joins TRBV6-5 and TRBJ1-1; D is unclear. Germline V gene data show CDR1 as MNHEY and CDR2 as SVGAGI. The CDR3 runs 15 residues. The V gene lost 0 bases and the J gene lost 1 base, with 9 bases spanning the gap.

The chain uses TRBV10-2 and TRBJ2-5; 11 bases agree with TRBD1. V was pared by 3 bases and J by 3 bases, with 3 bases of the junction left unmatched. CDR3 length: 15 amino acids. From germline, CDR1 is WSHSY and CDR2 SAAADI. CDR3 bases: TGCGCCAGCAGTGACCGGACAGGGGGCGAAGAGACCCAGTACTTC. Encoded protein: CASSDRTGGEETQYF.

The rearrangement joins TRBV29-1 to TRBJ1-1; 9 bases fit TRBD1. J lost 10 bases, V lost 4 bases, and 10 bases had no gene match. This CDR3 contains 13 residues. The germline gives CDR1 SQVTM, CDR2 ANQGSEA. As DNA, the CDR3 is TGCAGCGTTGCCCGGACAGGGGATGAAATAGCTTTCTTT. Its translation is CSVARTGDEIAFF.

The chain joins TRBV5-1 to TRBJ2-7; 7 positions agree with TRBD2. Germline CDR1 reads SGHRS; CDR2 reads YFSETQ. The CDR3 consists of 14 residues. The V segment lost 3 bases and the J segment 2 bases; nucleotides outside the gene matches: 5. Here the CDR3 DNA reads TGCGCCAGCAGCTCGGGACTACCTCCCTACGAGCAGTACTTC. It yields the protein CASSSGLPPYEQYF.

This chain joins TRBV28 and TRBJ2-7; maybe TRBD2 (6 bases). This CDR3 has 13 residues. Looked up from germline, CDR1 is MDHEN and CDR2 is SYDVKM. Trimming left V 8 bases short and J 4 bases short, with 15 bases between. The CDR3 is CASGGSFGYEQYF. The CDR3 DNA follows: TGTGCCAGCGGAGGGAGTTTTGGGTACGAGCAGTACTTC.

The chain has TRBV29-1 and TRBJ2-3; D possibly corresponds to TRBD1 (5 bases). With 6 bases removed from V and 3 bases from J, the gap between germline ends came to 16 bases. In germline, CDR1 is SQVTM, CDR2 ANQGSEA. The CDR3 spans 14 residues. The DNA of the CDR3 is TGCAGCGTGGCGCAGGGAAGTAGGACAGATACGCAGTATTTT. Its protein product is CSVAQGSRTDTQYF.

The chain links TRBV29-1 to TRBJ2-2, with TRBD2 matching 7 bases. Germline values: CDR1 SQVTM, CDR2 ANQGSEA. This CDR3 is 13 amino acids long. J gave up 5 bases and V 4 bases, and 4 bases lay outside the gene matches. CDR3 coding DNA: TGCAGCGTTGCCGGGGAGGGGACCGGGGAGCTGTTTTTT. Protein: CSVAGEGTGELFF.

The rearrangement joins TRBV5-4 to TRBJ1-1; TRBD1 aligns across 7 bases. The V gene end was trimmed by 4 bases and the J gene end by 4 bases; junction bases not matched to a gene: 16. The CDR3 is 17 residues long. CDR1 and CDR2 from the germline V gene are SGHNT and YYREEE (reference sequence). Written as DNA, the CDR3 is TGTGCCAGCAGCGATAGACAGGGCGCTACGGTGATCACTGAAGCTTTCTTT. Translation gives CASSDRQGATVITEAFF.

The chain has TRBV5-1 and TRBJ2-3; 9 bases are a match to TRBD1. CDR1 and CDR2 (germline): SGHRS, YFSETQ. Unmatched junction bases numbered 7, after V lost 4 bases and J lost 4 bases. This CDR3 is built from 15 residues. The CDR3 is CASSPGTGKPDTQYF. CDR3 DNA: TGCGCCAGCAGCCCCGGGACAGGGAAGCCAGATACGCAGTATTTT.

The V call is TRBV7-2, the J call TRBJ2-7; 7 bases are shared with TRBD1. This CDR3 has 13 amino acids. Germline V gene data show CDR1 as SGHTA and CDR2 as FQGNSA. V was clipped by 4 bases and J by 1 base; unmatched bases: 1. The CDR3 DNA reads TGTGCCAGCAGCTCGGACAGGTCCTACGAGCAGTACTTC. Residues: CASSSDRSYEQYF.

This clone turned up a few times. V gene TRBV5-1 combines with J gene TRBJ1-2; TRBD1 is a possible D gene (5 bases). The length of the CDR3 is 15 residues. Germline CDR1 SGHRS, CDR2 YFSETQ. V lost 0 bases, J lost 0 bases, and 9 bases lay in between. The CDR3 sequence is CASSLEGRTNYGYTF. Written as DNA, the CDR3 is TGCGCCAGCAGCTTGGAGGGGAGGACTAACTATGGCTACACCTTC.

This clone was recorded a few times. In DNA form, the CDR3 reads TGTGCCAGCTCACCAACGACGGGAGGGCCGGCAGATACGCAGTATTTT. This sequence encodes CASSPTTGGPADTQYF. V usage is TRBV18 and J usage is TRBJ2-3; 8 bases line up with TRBD2. The CDR3 runs 16 residues. Trimming at V came to 2 bases and at J to 4 bases, leaving 8 bases not matched to a gene. Germline lookup yields CDR1 KGHSH and CDR2 LQKENI.

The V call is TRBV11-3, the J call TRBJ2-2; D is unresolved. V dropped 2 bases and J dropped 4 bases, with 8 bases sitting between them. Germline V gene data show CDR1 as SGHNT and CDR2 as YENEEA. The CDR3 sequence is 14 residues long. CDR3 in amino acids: CASSLRPGTGELFF. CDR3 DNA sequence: TGTGCCAGCAGCTTACGGCCAGGCACCGGGGAGCTGTTTTTT.

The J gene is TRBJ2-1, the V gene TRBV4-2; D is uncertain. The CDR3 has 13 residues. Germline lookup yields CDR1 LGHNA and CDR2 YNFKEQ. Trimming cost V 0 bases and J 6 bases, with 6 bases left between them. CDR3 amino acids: CASSQENINEQFF. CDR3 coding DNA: TGTGCCAGCAGCCAAGAAAACATCAATGAGCAGTTCTTC.

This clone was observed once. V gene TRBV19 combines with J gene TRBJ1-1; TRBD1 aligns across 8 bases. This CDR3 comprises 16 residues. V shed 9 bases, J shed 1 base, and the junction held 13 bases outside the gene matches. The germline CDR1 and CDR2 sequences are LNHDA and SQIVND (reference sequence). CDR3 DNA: TGTGCCAGCCGAGGGATGGACAGGGCGGCGAACACTGAAGCTTTCTTT. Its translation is CASRGMDRAANTEAFF.

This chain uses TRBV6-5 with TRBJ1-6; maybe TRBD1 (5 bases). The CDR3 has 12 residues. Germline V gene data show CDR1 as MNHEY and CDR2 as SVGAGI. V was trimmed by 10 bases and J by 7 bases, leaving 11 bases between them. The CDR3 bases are TGTGCCACCTGGGGCCAAAATTCACCCCTCCACTTT. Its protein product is CATWGQNSPLHF.

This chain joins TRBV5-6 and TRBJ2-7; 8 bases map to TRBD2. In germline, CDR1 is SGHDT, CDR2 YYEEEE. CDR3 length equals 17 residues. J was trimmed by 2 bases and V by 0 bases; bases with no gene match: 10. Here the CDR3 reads CASSLVSGSLVPYEQYF. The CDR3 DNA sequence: TGTGCCAGCAGCTTGGTAAGCGGGAGCTTAGTTCCCTACGAGCAGTACTTC.